This TCR beta chain was identified during a study of graft-versus-host responses after intestinal transplantation. Turning to the study itself: Multivisceral, liver-intestinal, or isolated intestinal transplants were given to recipients. Study-wide findings and caveats: Detection of GvH clones occurred in recipient marrow, and some had their first appearance in ileum or blood. Early post-transplant HvG declines were associated with peak circulating GvH clone levels.

With 1 base removed from V and 6 bases from J, the gap between germline ends came to 23 bases. This CDR3 is built from 18 residues. Germline loops: CDR1 SGHNT, CDR2 YENEEA. Measured with immunoSEQ multiplex PCR; TCRdb has only the in-frame clones, and not every one. The repertoire includes tens of thousands of clones, about 91% of them detected once, and about 0.38% sits in the top ten. In its sample, this clone was seen once. Its antigen is undetermined. The material sequenced was unstimulated CD4+ T cells sorted from spleen or lymph node cells, taken before transplant. The TCR comes from a human donor who was the organ donor for an intestinal transplant. The V call is TRBV11-3, the J call TRBJ2-3, with a weak D call TRBD2 (6 bases). The CDR3 nucleotides read TGTGCCAGCAGCTTAGGACCCCGTACGGGAGCCCCCTTCGATACGCAGTATTTT. Translation: CASSLGPRTGAPFDTQYF.